This TCR beta chain was identified during a study of shared T cell receptors in the human thymus. This table comes from immunoSEQ multiplex PCR, and its TCRdb copy is limited to in-frame clones, with some not included. The profile shows about 660,000 clones, around 87% of them singletons. After removal of 0 bases from V and 3 bases from J, the junction contained 4 bases not matched to a gene. CDR1 LNHNV and CDR2 YYDKDF come from the germline V gene (reference sequence). The CDR3 length is 16 residues. The same data also contributed to another study, on human thymus T cells. As that study records: Resections obtained during corrective heart surgery supplied the thymus tissue. Thymic and blood repertoires showed apparently biased V and J gene usage. Unrelated individuals reportedly shared highly overlapping thymic TCR repertoires.

This receptor was obtained from a boy under two years old with a congenital heart defect. Specimen: thymocytes. V gene TRBV15 combines with J gene TRBJ2-7, with TRBD1 identical over 11 bases. The CDR3 bases are TGTGCCACCAGCAGAGACGGGGGACAGGGGGTCTACGAGCAGTACTTC. Its translation: CATSRDGGQGVYEQYF.